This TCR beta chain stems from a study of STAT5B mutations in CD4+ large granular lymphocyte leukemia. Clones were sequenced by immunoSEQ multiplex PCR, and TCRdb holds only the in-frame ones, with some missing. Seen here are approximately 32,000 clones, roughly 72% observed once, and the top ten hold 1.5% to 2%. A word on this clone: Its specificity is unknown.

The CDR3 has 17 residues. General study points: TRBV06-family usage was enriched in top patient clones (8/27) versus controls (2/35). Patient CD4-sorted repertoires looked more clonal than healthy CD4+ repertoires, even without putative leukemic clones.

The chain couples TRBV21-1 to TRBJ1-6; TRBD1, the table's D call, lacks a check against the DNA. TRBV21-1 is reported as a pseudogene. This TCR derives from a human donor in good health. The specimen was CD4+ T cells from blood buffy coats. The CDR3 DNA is TGTGCCAGCAGCAAAGTTGTGTTAGGGGCGGACAGTTCACCCCTCCACTTT. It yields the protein CASSKVVLGADSSPLHF.